This is a list of T cell receptor beta chains from one sample in a study of CD8 T cells in Susac syndrome. Each CDR3 protein gets one entry after TCRdb re-called the immunoSEQ multiplex PCR reads with MiXCR. This table has under 150,000 distinct CDR3 sequences, around 75% appearing once. The specimen was CD8+ T cells from PBMCs. These receptors were collected from a human donor with multiple sclerosis. Both conserved end residues are part of each CDR3. The D gene is left open where the match is weak. A row's size may be missing; if present it is once, few, many or a size class.

j_call cdr3_length v_call clone_size d_call cdr3_nt cdr3_aa
TRBJ2-6 19 TRBV28 - TRBD1 TGTGCCAGCAGTTTAGAAGGCGCGTACAGGGGCCCTGGGGCCAACGTCCTGACTTTC CASSLEGAYRGPGANVLTF
TRBJ2-5 15 TRBV7-8 few - TGTGCCAGCAGCTTAGTGGGGGCCCCCCAAGAGACCCAGTACTTC CASSLVGAPQETQYF
TRBJ2-1 12 TRBV6-4 - - TGTGCCAGCAGTGACTCAGGTAACGAGCAGTTCTTC CASSDSGNEQFF
TRBJ2-7 14 TRBV4-1 - - TGCGCCAGCAGCCAAGTAAAGGGCTCCTACGAGCAGTACTTC CASSQVKGSYEQYF
TRBJ2-5 13 TRBV12-3/TRBV12-4 - - TGTGCCAGCAGTTTAGCGCCGCAAGAGACCCAGTACTTC CASSLAPQETQYF
TRBJ2-1 14 TRBV7-9 - - TGTGCCAGCAGCACCGGCGACAGGTACAATGAGCAGTTCTTC CASSTGDRYNEQFF
TRBJ2-4 15 TRBV20-1 - TRBD1 TGCAGTGCTAGAATCAGGGGGCTGAACAAAAACATTCAGTACTTC CSARIRGLNKNIQYF
TRBJ1-1 15 TRBV21-1 - - TGTGCCAGCACCAAAAAGTGGGGGAGGAACACTGAAGCTTTCTTT CASTKKWGRNTEAFF
TRBJ1-2 11 TRBV29-1 - - TGCAGCACCGCCGCCAACTATGGCTACACCTTC CSTAANYGYTF
TRBJ1-1 14 TRBV6-1 - - TGTGCCAGCAGTCCTTTCAGGGTGAACACTGAAGCTTTCTTT CASSPFRVNTEAFF
TRBJ2-7 13 TRBV5-5 few - TGTGCCAGCAGCTTGGCCCCCATCTACGAGCAGTACTTC CASSLAPIYEQYF
TRBJ1-1 12 TRBV6-2/TRBV6-3 - TRBD1 TGTGCCAGCTCAATGACAGGGGCTGAAGCTTTCTTT CASSMTGAEAFF
TRBJ2-1 15 TRBV27 - TRBD2 TGTGCCAGCAGTTCCCTAGCGGGCCCCTACAATGAGCAGTTCTTC CASSSLAGPYNEQFF
TRBJ2-1 12 TRBV30 - - TGTGCCTGGAGTGTAGTCGGACTAGAGCAGTTCTTC CAWSVVGLEQFF
TRBJ2-3 16 TRBV10-3 once - TGTGCCATCAGTGAGTCGGGCGGCAGCGGCACAGATACGCAGTATTTT CAISESGGSGTDTQYF
TRBJ2-2 20 TRBV4-2 - - TGTGCCAGCAGCCAAGATTTGGTTTTTCACGCCGCCGGGAACACCGGGGAGCTGTTTTTT CASSQDLVFHAAGNTGELFF
TRBJ1-1 16 TRBV7-3 - TRBD1 TGTGCCAGCAGCTTGACAGGGGGCGCAGGGGTCACTGAAGCTTTCTTT CASSLTGGAGVTEAFF
TRBJ2-1 15 TRBV7-8 few TRBD1 TGTGCCAGCACCCCGACAGGGGGATCCTACAATGAGCAGTTCTTC CASTPTGGSYNEQFF
TRBJ2-1 15 TRBV6-2/TRBV6-3 - - TGTGCCAGCAGTTCCCCGGGAGCGCAAGACAATGAGCAGTTCTTC CASSSPGAQDNEQFF
TRBJ2-1 14 TRBV4-2 - - TGTGCCAGCAGCTACGGGGACTCCTACAATGAGCAGTTCTTC CASSYGDSYNEQFF
TRBJ1-5 15 TRBV19 - - TGTGCCAGTAGCGCAGGATCAACTCAGGGAAAGCCCCAGCATTTT CASSAGSTQGKPQHF
TRBJ2-7 11 TRBV6-6 - - TGTGCCAGCCAAGGGTCCTACGAGCAGTACTTC CASQGSYEQYF
TRBJ2-1 21 TRBV11-1 once TRBD2 TGTGCCAGCAGCTTAGCGCGGGGGGGGCCTGCTTTGGCAGGATCCTACAATGAGCAGTTCTTC CASSLARGGPALAGSYNEQFF
TRBJ1-1 12 TRBV19 - - TGTGCCAGTAATATTCCGAACACTGAAGCTTTCTTT CASNIPNTEAFF
TRBJ2-7 15 TRBV7-9 - TRBD1 TGTGCCAGCAGCTTAGCGCTGGCGCAGGGGGACGAGCAGTACTTC CASSLALAQGDEQYF
TRBJ1-2 15 TRBV9 - TRBD1 TGTGCCAGCAGCGTAGGGGACAGTCTCAACTATGGCTACACCTTC CASSVGDSLNYGYTF
TRBJ2-7 14 TRBV5-6 - - TGTGCCAGCAGCACAACCGGGCCCCTCCAAGAGCAGTACTTC CASSTTGPLQEQYF
TRBJ2-1 15 TRBV5-4 few - TGTGCCAGCAGCTCATACGACAGTGAATACAATGAGCAGTTCTTC CASSSYDSEYNEQFF
TRBJ1-2 13 TRBV29-1 - - TGCAGCGTCGCCACGGGGGGCGCCCGGGGCTACACCTTC CSVATGGARGYTF
TRBJ2-3 15 TRBV7-9 - - TGTGCCAGCAGCTTCTCAGACGTGTGGGGAGATACGCAGTATTTT CASSFSDVWGDTQYF
TRBJ1-1 14 TRBV6-1 few TRBD1 TGTGCCAGCAGCCCCCGGACAGGGGCCACTGAAGCTTTCTTT CASSPRTGATEAFF
TRBJ2-1 18 TRBV7-9 - TRBD2 TGTGCCAGCAGCCCCGGGACTAGCGGGGGTACTTCCTACAATGAGCAGTTCTTC CASSPGTSGGTSYNEQFF
TRBJ2-1 15 TRBV19 - - TGTGCCAGTAGTATGATCCCCAGCGGGTACAATGAGCAGTTCTTC CASSMIPSGYNEQFF
TRBJ1-5 18 TRBV23-1 - - TGCGCCAGCAGTCAATGCGGGGGAAGAAAGAACTATGGTCAGCCCCAGCATTTT CASSQCGGRKNYGQPQHF
TRBJ1-1 13 TRBV7-9 - - TGCGCCAGCAGCTTGGGCAGCATACCGAAAGTTTTCTTT CASSLGSIPKVFF
TRBJ2-7 13 TRBV18 - - TGTGCCAGCATGACGGAAAAGGCCTACGAGCAGTACTTC CASMTEKAYEQYF
TRBJ1-2 19 TRBV12-3/TRBV12-4 - - TGTGCCAGCAGTTTTACCGTCGTGTACAGGGACACCGCGGGGCCTGGCTACACCTTC CASSFTVVYRDTAGPGYTF
TRBJ1-3 15 TRBV7-9 - - TGTGCCAGCAGCTTACGGGGCTCGGTTGGAAGCACCATATATTTT CASSLRGSVGSTIYF
TRBJ1-2 12 TRBV13 - - TGTGCCAGCAGCGACGGTTCCGACAGGCCTCTCTTC CASSDGSDRPLF
TRBJ2-1 16 TRBV7-6 - - TGTGCCAGCAGCTTTGACGGAGAGGGGCCCTACAATGAGCAGTTCTTC CASSFDGEGPYNEQFF
TRBJ2-2 11 TRBV29-1 few - TGCAGCGTTGGGGGGGTTGGGGAGCTGTTTTTT CSVGGVGELFF
TRBJ2-2 16 TRBV12-3/TRBV12-4 - - TGTGCCAGCAGTCCTCGGGACACGGATAACACCGGGGAGCTGTTTTTT CASSPRDTDNTGELFF
TRBJ2-5 15 TRBV11-2 few TRBD2 TGTGCCAGCAGCCCGGGACTAGACCTCTCGGGGACCCAGTACTTC CASSPGLDLSGTQYF
TRBJ1-1 12 TRBV28 once - TGTGCCAGCAGTTTTCAGTCCACTGAAGCTTTCTTT CASSFQSTEAFF
TRBJ2-5 15 TRBV5-6 - TRBD1 TGTGCCAGCAGCCAGGGGGCGCTGAACGCCGAGACCCAGTACTTC CASSQGALNAETQYF
TRBJ2-2 12 TRBV4-1 few - TGCGCCAGCAGCCGGGACACCGGGGAGCTGTTTTTT CASSRDTGELFF
TRBJ2-1 13 TRBV4-1 - - TGCGCCAGCAGCCAAGATCGAGGCCAAAAACGGTTCTTC CASSQDRGQKRFF
TRBJ2-7 17 TRBV4-1 - - TGCGCCAGCAGCCAAGAACAGAGTGGGACGGGTGGGTACGAGCAGTACTTC CASSQEQSGTGGYEQYF
TRBJ2-1 17 TRBV7-9 - TRBD1 TGTGCCAGCAGCTTAGATGGTAGGGGGCCATCCTACAATGAGCAGTTCTTC CASSLDGRGPSYNEQFF
TRBJ2-7 18 TRBV27 once TRBD1 TGTGCCAGCAGTCCTACGGACAGGGGGATCGTTCCATTCTACAAGCAGTACTTC CASSPTDRGIVPFYKQYF
TRBJ2-1 17 TRBV19 once TRBD1 TGTGCCAGTAGTATTTTTGCAGGGGGCGGCTCCTACAATGAGCAGTTCTTC CASSIFAGGGSYNEQFF
TRBJ2-1 13 TRBV19 - - TGTGCCAGTAGTATTGGGGGAACCAATGAGCAGTTCTTC CASSIGGTNEQFF
TRBJ2-1 15 TRBV24-1 - - TGTGCCACCAGTGATTTAGCGGAGACCCTGGATGAGCAGTTCTTC CATSDLAETLDEQFF